This T cell receptor (beta chain) originates from a study of shared T cell receptors in the human thymus. TCRdb keeps only in-frame clones here, not all; method: immunoSEQ multiplex PCR. The sample has about 610,000 clones, approximately 90% seen once; the top ten hold 0.0085% to 0.012%. These data were also filed under a second study, of human thymus T cells. This second report adds: Thymic samples were excised during corrective heart operations. Blood and thymic repertoires both appeared biased in V and J gene usage.

Sequencing was carried out using thymocytes. The source is a boy under two years old with a congenital heart defect.

In DNA form, the CDR3 reads TGTGCCAGCAGTTCCCGGGACAGTACCTACGAGCAGTACTTC. Translating it yields CASSSRDSTYEQYF. The J gene is TRBJ2-7, the V gene TRBV6-5; 7 bases fit TRBD1. The V gene end was trimmed by 4 bases and the J gene end by 2 bases; junction bases not matched to a gene: 5. Germline V gene sequence: CDR1 MNHEY, CDR2 SVGAGI. This CDR3 is built from 14 residues.